This TCR beta chain was identified during a study of radiotherapy plus CTLA-4 blockade in lung cancer. Findings and limits, study-wide: Subsequent to radiotherapy plus ipilimumab, tumor-derived TCR clones underwent expansion in blood.

For this clone: What it recognizes is unknown.

Germline loops: CDR1 KGHSH, CDR2 LQKENI. The CDR3 covers 17 residues. The V and J ends lost 6 bases and 4 bases respectively, with 22 bases between them. The data were produced by immunoSEQ multiplex PCR, yet TCRdb's version contains in-frame clones alone and is incomplete. This repertoire shows about 120,000 clones, around 75% found once; its top ten account for 5% to 5.5%. The source material was peripheral blood, sampled from a patient treated with radiotherapy plus ipilimumab. The J gene is TRBJ2-1, the V gene TRBV18, with D unclear. The source of this sequence is a human donor with non-small cell lung cancer who had a partial response to radiotherapy plus ipilimumab. The CDR3 here is CASSPPAVRRYYNEQFF. CDR3 nucleotide sequence: TGTGCCAGCTCTCCGCCGGCGGTGCGGAGATATTACAATGAGCAGTTCTTC.